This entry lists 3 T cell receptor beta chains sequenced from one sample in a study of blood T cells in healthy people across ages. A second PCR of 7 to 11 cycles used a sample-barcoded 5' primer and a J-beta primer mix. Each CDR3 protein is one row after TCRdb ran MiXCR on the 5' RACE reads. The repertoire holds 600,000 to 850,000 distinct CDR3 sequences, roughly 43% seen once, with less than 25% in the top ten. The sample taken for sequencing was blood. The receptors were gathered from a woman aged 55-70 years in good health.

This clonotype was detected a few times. For the CDR3, the DNA is TGTGCCAGCAGCGTACTCACGGCCTCCTCCTACAATGAGCAGTTCTTC. Amino acid sequence: CASSVLTASSYNEQFF. The chain recombines TRBV7-3 with TRBJ2-1; no clear D. This CDR3 spans 16 amino acids. With 5 bases removed from V and 0 bases from J, the gap between germline ends came to 14 bases. The V gene's germline CDR1 is SGHTA and CDR2 FQGTGA.

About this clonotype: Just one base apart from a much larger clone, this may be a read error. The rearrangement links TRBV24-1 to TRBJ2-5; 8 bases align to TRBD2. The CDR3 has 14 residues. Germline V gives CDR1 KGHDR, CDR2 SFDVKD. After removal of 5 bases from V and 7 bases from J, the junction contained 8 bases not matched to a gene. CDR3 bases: TGTGCCACCAGTGGGCCGCGGGAGGAGGGGACCCAGTACTTC. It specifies CATSGPREEGTQYF.

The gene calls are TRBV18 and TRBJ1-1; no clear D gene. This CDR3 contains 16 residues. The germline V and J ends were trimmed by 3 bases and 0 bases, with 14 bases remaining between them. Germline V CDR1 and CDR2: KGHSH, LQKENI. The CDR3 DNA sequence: TGTGCCAGCTCACCTAGGATCCTGGGCGTGAACACTGAAGCTTTCTTT. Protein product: CASSPRILGVNTEAFF.